These 8 T cell receptor beta chains came from one sample sequenced in a study of identical twins. TCRdb called the 5' RACE reads again in MiXCR, with one record for every CDR3 protein. Of approximately 1.8 million distinct CDR3 sequences in the sample, around 29% were seen once. Material: cord blood. The receptors come from a newborn girl in good health.

This clonotype appeared many times. This chain uses TRBV6-1 with TRBJ2-5; 10 positions agree with TRBD2. V was clipped by 6 bases and J by 4 bases; unmatched bases: 2. CDR3 length: 13 amino acids. Germline CDR1 MNHNS, CDR2 SASEGT. CDR3 DNA: TGTGCCAGCAGACTAGCGGGGCGAGAGACCCAGTACTTC. It translates to CASRLAGRETQYF.

There are a few counts of this clonotype. The chain combines TRBV20-1 with TRBJ2-3, with 7 bases fitting TRBD2. CDR3 length equals 14 residues. The germline V gene has CDR1 DFQATT and CDR2 SNEGSKA (reference sequence). The CDR3 region has the DNA TGCAGCGAAAGAATAGCGGGCCTCACAGATACGCAGTATTTT. It translates to CSERIAGLTDTQYF.

V usage is TRBV28 and J usage is TRBJ2-4; a possible D gene is TRBD2 (6 bases). The DNA end favors TRBJ2-7, so the J call may be wrong. CDR1 MDHEN and CDR2 SYDVKM come from the germline V gene. The CDR3 runs 15 residues. The CDR3 DNA follows: TGTGCCAGCAGTTCGGGATCGGTCGGGGGAGGCGAGCAGTACTTC. Its translation is CASSSGSVGGGEQYF.

The chain has TRBV27 and TRBJ2-7; 8 nucleotides match TRBD2. The tail of the sequence fits TRBJ2-5 better, so the J call may be wrong. Germline CDR1 and CDR2: MNHEY and SMNVEV (reference sequence). The CDR3 runs 14 residues. CDR3 nucleotide sequence: TGTGCCAGTCGACAACCAGCGGGAGATGAGACCCAGTACTTC. Protein product: CASRQPAGDETQYF.

This clonotype was observed a handful of times. The chain carries TRBV25-1 and TRBJ1-4; D remains unclear. Germline CDR1 MGHDK, CDR2 SYGVNS. The ends were cut back, 2 bases at V and 0 bases at J, with 16 bases in the middle. The CDR3 is 18 amino acids. The CDR3 DNA follows: TGTGCCAGCAGTGAAGGCCCGGGGATGGGGTCAACTAATGAAAAACTGTTTTTT. Residues: CASSEGPGMGSTNEKLFF.

As regards this clonotype: The junction and the germline gene differ at one end; a read error may be behind it. V and J are TRBV20-1 and TRBJ2-1; 7 bases agree with TRBD2. This CDR3 contains 13 residues. Germline V gene data show CDR1 as DFQATT and CDR2 as SNEGSKA (reference sequence). CDR3: CGATRTSKSEQFF. As DNA, the CDR3 is TGCGGTGCTACGAGGACTAGTAAGAGTGAGCAGTTCTTC.

The rearrangement links TRBV29-1 to TRBJ1-5, with D perhaps TRBD1 (5 bases). Per the germline V gene, CDR1 is SQVTM and CDR2 is ANQGSEA. Between the trimmed V and J ends, which lost 2 bases and 8 bases, there was a span of 10 bases. The CDR3 runs to 12 residues. CDR3 sequence (DNA): TGCAGCGTTGAATGGGGGGGGGAGCCCCAGCATTTT. It translates to CSVEWGGEPQHF.

The CDR3 is CASSLAGSGLWQPQHF. CDR3 DNA: TGTGCCAGCAGTTTGGCAGGGTCGGGCCTCTGGCAGCCCCAGCATTTT. V is TRBV12-3 or TRBV12-4 and J is TRBJ1-5, with D possibly being TRBD1 (5 bases). Trimming took 3 bases from V and 7 from J, leaving 19 bases between them. This CDR3 comprises 16 residues.